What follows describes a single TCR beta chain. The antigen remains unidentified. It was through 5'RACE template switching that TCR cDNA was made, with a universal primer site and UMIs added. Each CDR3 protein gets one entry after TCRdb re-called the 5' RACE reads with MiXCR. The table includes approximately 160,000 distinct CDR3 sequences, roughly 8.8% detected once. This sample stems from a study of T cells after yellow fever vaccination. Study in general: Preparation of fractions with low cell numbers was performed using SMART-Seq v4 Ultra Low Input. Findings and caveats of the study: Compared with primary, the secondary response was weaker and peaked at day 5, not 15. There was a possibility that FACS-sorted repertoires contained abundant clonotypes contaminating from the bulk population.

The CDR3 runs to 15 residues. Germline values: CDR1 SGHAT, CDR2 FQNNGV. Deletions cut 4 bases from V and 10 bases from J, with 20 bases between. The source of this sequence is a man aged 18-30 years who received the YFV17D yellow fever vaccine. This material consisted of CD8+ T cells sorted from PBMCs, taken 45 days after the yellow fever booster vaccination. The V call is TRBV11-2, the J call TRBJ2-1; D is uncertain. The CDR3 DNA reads TGTGCCAGCAGCTCAGTGGACGATCCCCTTCTAGAGCAGTTCTTC. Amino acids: CASSSVDDPLLEQFF.